Here is one T cell receptor beta chain with its context. As yet, its antigen is unknown. This sample is drawn from a study of cytomegalovirus exposure and HLA in healthy donors. For the study at large: A subsequent analysis reported that the 120 or so validation repertoires were produced on the same platform that had also been used for the approximately 710 first-cohort repertoires. Points from the study as a whole: It was confirmed in vitro that a few of the CMV-associated chains were specific for CMV antigens. For cytomegalovirus status, the classifier reportedly gave diagnoses with high specificity and sensitivity.

Measured with immunoSEQ multiplex PCR; TCRdb has only the in-frame clones, and not every one. The sample lists approximately 180,000 clones; approximately 86% were seen once. The germline V gene has CDR1 MGHRA and CDR2 YSYEKL. V was pared by 1 base and J by 6 bases, with 2 bases of the junction left unmatched. The CDR3 spans 15 residues. The chain has TRBV4-1 and TRBJ2-7, with 14 nucleotides matching TRBD2. The material sequenced was PBMCs. The source is a man aged 18 to 30 in good health and CMV-seropositive. DNA of the CDR3: TGCGCCAGCAGCCAAGGACTAGCGGGAGGGGGCGAGCAGTACTTC. It is translated as CASSQGLAGGGEQYF.